A selection of T cell receptor beta chains follows, all from one sample in a study of blood T cell repertoires in COVID-19. Profiled with immunoSEQ multiplex PCR; TCRdb holds only in-frame clones, not every one. The table records some 350,000 clones, 88% of them present only once. What was sequenced was peripheral blood. The receptors here all came from a woman aged 70-85 years with COVID-19, enrolled during active disease. The CDR3 runs from the conserved cysteine through the conserved F or W. A D gene is named only where the DNA matches it firmly. Clone size is given for some rows only: seen once, a few or many times, or a class if the clone is expanded.

>TRBV7-9|.|TRBJ1-1|TRBD1
TGTGCCAGCAGCGAACAGGGGTCCAACACTGAAGCTTTCTTT
CASSEQGSNTEAFF
>TRBV9|.|TRBJ2-7|TRBD1
TGTGCCAGCAGCGTAGAGAGTTCCGGGACAGGGGACTACGAGCAGTACTTC
CASSVESSGTGDYEQYF
>TRBV6-6|few|TRBJ1-1|.
TGTGCCAGCAGTTACCTCGAGGCGGATACTGAAGCTTTCTTT
CASSYLEADTEAFF
>TRBV12-5|few|TRBJ2-6|.
TGTGCTAGTGGTTTTACGACGGGGGGCTATACGTTTTTAGGTGGGGCCAACGTCCTGACTTTC
CASGFTTGGYTFLGGANVLTF
>TRBV14|.|TRBJ1-2|TRBD1
TGTGCCAGCAGCCGAAGACAGGGGACGAACCATAACTATGGCTACACCTTC
CASSRRQGTNHNYGYTF
>TRBV2|.|TRBJ1-6|TRBD1
TGTGCCAGCAGTCCCGGGACAGTTAATTCACCCCTCCACTTT
CASSPGTVNSPLHF
>TRBV9|.|TRBJ2-7|TRBD1
TGTGCCAGCAGCGTAGCAGGGGGCGCCTCCAACGAGCAGTACTTC
CASSVAGGASNEQYF
>TRBV15|.|TRBJ2-7|.
TGTGCCACCAGCTCCCCCCGACAGGAGTCCTACGAGCAGTACTTC
CATSSPRQESYEQYF
>TRBV28|.|TRBJ1-2|TRBD1
TGTGCCAGCAGTCGGGACAGTGGGGGCTACACCTTC
CASSRDSGGYTF
>TRBV5-1|.|TRBJ1-3|TRBD1
TGCGCCAGCAGCCGGGGACAGTTAGAGCCAAACACCATATATTTT
CASSRGQLEPNTIYF
>TRBV5-6|once|TRBJ2-1|TRBD1
TGTGCCAGCTGCCGGACAGGGGTCAATGAGCAGTTCTTC
CASCRTGVNEQFF
>TRBV5-8|.|TRBJ1-1|TRBD1
TGTGCCAGCAGCATAAGTACCGGGACAGGGGCCATGAACACTGAAGCTTTCTTT
CASSISTGTGAMNTEAFF
>TRBV4-1|.|TRBJ1-6|TRBD1
TGCGCCAGCAGCCAGAGGACAGGGGGAGATTCACCCCTCCACTTT
CASSQRTGGDSPLHF
>TRBV9|.|TRBJ2-3|TRBD2
TGTGCCAGCAGCCCCCGGACTAGCGTTGCAGATACGCAGTATTTT
CASSPRTSVADTQYF
>TRBV5-1|.|TRBJ1-3|.
TGCGCCAGCAGTCCAGATCCTGGAAACACCATATATTTT
CASSPDPGNTIYF
>TRBV6-6|.|TRBJ2-5|TRBD1
TGTGCCAGCAGTTACTCTGACAGGGGAGAGACCCAGTACTTC
CASSYSDRGETQYF
>TRBV30|.|TRBJ1-6|.
TGTGCCTGGGGCTTTGGGGGGGCGATGGTTTCACCCCTCCACTTT
CAWGFGGAMVSPLHF
>TRBV5-1|.|TRBJ2-7|TRBD2
TGCGCCAGCAGTTCAATTAGCGGGGGGGTCTACGAGCAGTACTTC
CASSSISGGVYEQYF
>TRBV21-1|.|TRBJ2-3|.
TGTGCCAGCAGCTTCCTCGGACAGGGGGCAGATACGCAGTATTTT
CASSFLGQGADTQYF
>TRBV11-3|.|TRBJ2-3|TRBD2
TGTGCCAGCAGCTCGACGGGGGGGCAAGATACGCAGTATTTT
CASSSTGGQDTQYF
>TRBV27|.|TRBJ2-4|.
TGTGCCAGCAGTTTACCAGGGGAGCGAAACATTCAGTACTTC
CASSLPGERNIQYF
>TRBV27|.|TRBJ1-5|.
TGTGCCAGCAGTCACGGGGGGGGCCAGCCCCAGCATTTT
CASSHGGGQPQHF
>TRBV15|.|TRBJ1-3|TRBD1
TGTGCCACCAGTAGATTGGGACAGGCGACTGGAAACACCATATATTTT
CATSRLGQATGNTIYF
>TRBV19|.|TRBJ1-5|TRBD1
TGTGCCAGTAGTATGCAACAGGGGAGTGGCAATCAGCCCCAGCATTTT
CASSMQQGSGNQPQHF
>TRBV19|.|TRBJ2-7|TRBD1
TGTGCCAGTAGTATAGCAGGGGGAGACTACGAGCAGTACTTC
CASSIAGGDYEQYF
>TRBV29-1|.|TRBJ1-3|TRBD1
TGCAGCGCTGGACAGGGTACGGGTGGAAACACCATATATTTT
CSAGQGTGGNTIYF
>TRBV2|.|TRBJ2-1|.
TGTGCCAGCAGGTCTAGCGTTGGTGAGCAGTTCTTC
CASRSSVGEQFF
>TRBV4-3|.|TRBJ2-7|.
TGCGCCAGCAGCCAAGATCCCATGCAGGGGGGTTACGAGCAGTACTTC
CASSQDPMQGGYEQYF
>TRBV5-6|once|TRBJ2-7|.
TGTGCCAGCAGCTTCGGGCTAAGGGAGGTCTACGAGCAGTACTTC
CASSFGLREVYEQYF
>TRBV5-4|.|TRBJ2-2|TRBD1
TGTGCCAGCAGCTTTGGGACAGGGGTGACCGGGGAGCTGTTTTTT
CASSFGTGVTGELFF
>TRBV7-9|.|TRBJ1-6|TRBD1
TGTGCCAGCAGCTTCCGGGACAGGGGGCATCGAAGGTCACCCCTCCACTTT
CASSFRDRGHRRSPLHF
>TRBV20-1|few|TRBJ1-1|.
TGCAGTGCTAGAGAGGGCATTGGGGCTTTCTTT
CSAREGIGAFF
>TRBV6-5|.|TRBJ1-2|.
TGTGCCAGCAGTTCACCAAACAGGGAATTCCATGGCTACACCTTC
CASSSPNREFHGYTF
>TRBV18|.|TRBJ1-5|TRBD1
TGTGCCAGCTCACCGGGACAGGGTGGAACTCATCAGCCCCAGCATTTT
CASSPGQGGTHQPQHF
>TRBV28|.|TRBJ1-1|.
TGTGCCAGCACAACTCGGAACACTGAAGCTTTCTTT
CASTTRNTEAFF
>TRBV7-8|few|TRBJ2-4|.
TGTGCCAGCAGTCCGACAGAAATGCTAGCCAAAAACATTCAGTACTTC
CASSPTEMLAKNIQYF
>TRBV6-5|.|TRBJ1-6|.
TGTGCCAGCAGCTTCGACCCAGGTTCACCCCTCCACTTT
CASSFDPGSPLHF
>TRBV11-2|.|TRBJ1-1|TRBD1
TGTGCCAGCTGGGACAGGGGTGAAGCTTTCTTT
CASWDRGEAFF
>TRBV19|.|TRBJ1-4|TRBD1
TGTGCCAGTAACAGGGGTGGAACAACTAATGAAAAACTGTTTTTT
CASNRGGTTNEKLFF
>TRBV3-1/TRBV3-2|.|TRBJ2-7|.
TGTGCCAGCAGCCACAAATACGAGCAGTACTTC
CASSHKYEQYF
>TRBV7-2|few|TRBJ1-1|.
TGTGCCAGCAGCCGCGCGGCGGCTTACCAACGATCGGAAGCTTTCTTT
CASSRAAAYQRSEAFF
>TRBV24-1|.|TRBJ1-1|.
TGTGCCACCAGTGGCACGGACCCAGGGGACACTGAAGCTTTCTTT
CATSGTDPGDTEAFF
>TRBV18|.|TRBJ2-7|TRBD1
TGTGCCAGCTCACCAACAGGGGGCGCTTACTACGAGCAGTACTTC
CASSPTGGAYYEQYF
>TRBV2|.|TRBJ2-7|.
TGTGCCAGCAGCCCGTTGGGGGGTGGCGACGAGCAGTACTTC
CASSPLGGGDEQYF